The T cell receptor beta chain described here comes from a study of Ad26.COV2.S vaccination and SARS-CoV-2 variants. Study summary: Once, or twice with 56 days between doses, Ad26.COV2.S was given intramuscularly.

About this clone itself: Its antigen is not known.

Indicated treatment: some 20 received Ad26.COV2.S at low or high dose, single or two shots; about five received placebo; per-sample allocation not given. Samples were taken on day 63 after the first vaccine or placebo injection. V lost 3 bases and J 8 bases, leaving 11 bases between the germline ends. Germline assignment: CDR1 SGHVS and CDR2 FNYEAQ. The length of the CDR3 is 13 residues. Study results and caveats: Substantial breadth was reported for post-vaccination spike-specific CD8+ and CD4+ T cells.

The assay was immunoSEQ multiplex PCR, and TCRdb's table has in-frame clones only and misses some. This sample has under 300,000 clones, with around nine tenths found just once. The chain links TRBV7-6 to TRBJ2-1, with a possible D match to TRBD1 (5 bases). The TCR was taken from a person aged 18-60 years who received the Ad26.COV2.S COVID-19 vaccine or a placebo. The material sequenced was peripheral blood, taken in a trial of Ad26.COV2.S vaccine versus placebo. The CDR3 sequence: CASSFAGIDEQFF. In nucleotides, the CDR3 is TGTGCCAGCAGCTTTGCAGGGATCGATGAGCAGTTCTTC.